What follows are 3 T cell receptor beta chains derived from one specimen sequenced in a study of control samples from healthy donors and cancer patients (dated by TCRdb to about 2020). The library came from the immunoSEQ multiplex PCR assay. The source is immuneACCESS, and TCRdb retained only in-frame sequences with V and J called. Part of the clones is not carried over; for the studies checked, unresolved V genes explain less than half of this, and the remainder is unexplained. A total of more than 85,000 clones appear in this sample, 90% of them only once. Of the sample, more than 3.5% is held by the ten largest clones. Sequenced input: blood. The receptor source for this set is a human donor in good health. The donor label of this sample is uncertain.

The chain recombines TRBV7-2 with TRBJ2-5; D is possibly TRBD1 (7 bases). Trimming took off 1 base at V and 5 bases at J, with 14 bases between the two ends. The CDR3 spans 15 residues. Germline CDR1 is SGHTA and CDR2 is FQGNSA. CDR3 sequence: CASSLGQGGFETQYF. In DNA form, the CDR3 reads TGTGCCAGCAGCTTAGGGCAGGGGGGCTTCGAGACCCAGTACTTC. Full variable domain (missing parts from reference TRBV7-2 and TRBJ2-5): GAGVSQSPSNKVTEKGKDVELRCDPISGHTALYWYRQSLGQGLEFLIYFQGNSAPDKSGLPSDRFSAERTGGSVSTLTIQRTQQEDSAVYLCASSLGQGGFETQYFGPGTRLLVL.

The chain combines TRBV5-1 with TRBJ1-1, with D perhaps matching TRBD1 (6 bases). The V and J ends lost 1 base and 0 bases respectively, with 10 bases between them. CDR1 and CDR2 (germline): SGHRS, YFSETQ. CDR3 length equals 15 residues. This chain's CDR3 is CASSLPRDMNTEAFF. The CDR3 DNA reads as TGCGCCAGCAGCTTGCCCCGGGACATGAACACTGAAGCTTTCTTT.

The CDR3: CSASNPGQMNTEAFF. The CDR3 DNA sequence: TGCAGTGCTAGTAACCCCGGTCAGATGAACACTGAAGCTTTCTTT. The gene calls are TRBV20-1 and TRBJ1-1, with D hard to call. This CDR3 region has 15 residues. The ends were cut back, 3 bases at V and 0 bases at J, with 14 bases in the middle. Looked up from germline, CDR1 is DFQATT and CDR2 is SNEGSKA (reference sequence).